The 8 T cell receptor beta chains below come from one sample, sequenced in a study of T cells after yellow fever vaccination (dated by TCRdb to between 2018 and 2021). Library preparation used 5' RACE. Instrument on record: Illumina NovaSeq 6000. TCRdb redid the processing of the public reads, applying fastp at Q25 and MiXCR, and retained in-frame beta chains. Here each entry gathers all rows of one CDR3 protein and keeps the most common genes and DNA. The sample has some 320,000 distinct CDR3 sequences on record, around 9.3% of them singletons. Of the sample, about 3.7% falls within the top ten clones. Read against the paper, the sample's treatment or condition label means: live attenuated yellow fever vaccine strain. Here the sequenced sample was CD4+ T cells sorted from PBMCs, taken 5 days after the yellow fever booster vaccination. These receptors all stem from a young man who received the YFV17D yellow fever vaccine.

This clonotype was counted many times. The genes are TRBV10-3 and TRBJ1-3; no firm D call. Germline V gene data show CDR1 as ENHRY and CDR2 as SYGVKD. Trimming removed 6 bases at V and 0 bases at J, with 9 bases between. The CDR3 consists of 14 residues. The CDR3: CAISSQGSGNTIYF. The CDR3 nucleotides are TGTGCCATCAGCTCCCAAGGCTCTGGAAACACCATATATTTT.

The CDR3 nucleotides are TGTGCCAGCAGCTTAGCCGGGACTAGCGACCCCTACGAGCAGTACGTC. It encodes CASSLAGTSDPYEQYV. The chain is built from TRBV7-6 and TRBJ2-7, with TRBD2 matching 10 bases. CDR1 is SGHVS, CDR2 FNYEAQ, per germline. The CDR3 contains 16 residues. J lost 2 bases, V lost 0 bases, and 4 bases had no gene match.

This sequence joins TRBV7-9 and TRBJ1-5; weak D call: TRBD1 (6 bases). V gave up 6 bases and J gave up 4 bases, with 16 bases separating them. The germline V gene has CDR1 SEHNR and CDR2 FQNEAQ (reference sequence). The CDR3 is 15 residues long. CDR3 sequence: CASSLFSGENQPQHF. For the CDR3, the DNA is TGTGCCAGCAGTCTTTTTTCAGGGGAAAATCAGCCCCAGCATTTT.

This clonotype was recorded a few times. The genes are TRBV4-2 and TRBJ1-1; unclear D gene. V dropped 1 base and J dropped 5 bases, with 8 bases sitting between them. Germline lookup yields CDR1 LGHNA and CDR2 YNFKEQ. The CDR3 is 13 amino acids. CDR3 sequence reads: CASSQGKITEAFF. In DNA, the CDR3 is TGTGCCAGCAGCCAAGGGAAAATAACTGAAGCTTTCTTT.

The rearrangement uses TRBV3-1 and TRBJ1-1, with 7 bases that match TRBD1. CDR3 length: 14 residues. The junction had 11 bases not matched to a gene; V was cut back by 4 bases and J by 9 bases. CDR1 LGHDT and CDR2 YNNKEL come from the germline V gene (reference sequence). The CDR3 bases are TGTGCCAGCAGCCGAATTCTTCCAGGGGGGAAAGCTTTCTTT. Translated, it gives CASSRILPGGKAFF.

This clonotype was seen many times. The gene calls are TRBV20-1 and TRBJ1-5; no clear D gene. Germline-derived CDR1 and CDR2 are DFQATT and SNEGSKA (reference sequence). The CDR3 has 15 amino acids. CDR3 nucleotides: TGCAGCACTGCCGTTCTGGCCCCTGGCAATCAGCCCCAGCATTTT. Encoded protein: CSTAVLAPGNQPQHF.

The genes are TRBV28 and TRBJ1-5; the D gene is possibly TRBD1 (5 bases). CDR1 and CDR2 from the germline V gene are MDHEN and SYDVKM. Trimming pared 10 bases from V and 2 bases from J, leaving 21 bases between. CDR3 size: 16 residues. The CDR3 is CATATGPFDRNQPQHF. The CDR3, as DNA: TGTGCCACCGCAACGGGGCCCTTCGATCGCAATCAGCCCCAGCATTTT.

Here the CDR3 reads CASSPTTGGFTEAFF. The CDR3 DNA reads as TGTGCCAGCTCCCCAACGACAGGTGGTTTCACTGAAGCTTTCTTT. The chain links TRBV18 to TRBJ1-1; TRBD1 is a possible D gene (6 bases). Trimming removed 6 bases at V and 4 bases at J, with 18 bases between. The CDR3 is 15 amino acids. From germline, CDR1 is KGHSH and CDR2 LQKENI.